These 24 T cell receptor beta chains came from one sample sequenced in a study of PD-1 blockade in mismatch repair-deficient tumors. Measured with immunoSEQ multiplex PCR; TCRdb has only the in-frame clones, and not every one. The sample has some 51,000 clones, 81% seen once. The sequencing here drew on peripheral blood, taken 20 weeks after starting pembrolizumab. Receptor source: an adult with mismatch repair-deficient cancer.

This chain joins TRBV6-5 and TRBJ1-5, with D possibly TRBD1 on 5 matching bases. Germline V gives CDR1 MNHEY, CDR2 SVGAGI. V lost 8 bases and J 6 bases, leaving 17 bases between the germline ends. The CDR3 consists of 14 residues. The CDR3 DNA reads as TGTGCCAGCGAGCAGGCCTCGAGGGGTCAGCCCCAGCATTTT. Protein sequence: CASEQASRGQPQHF.

This clone was seen more than once but under ten times. The rearrangement joins TRBV6-1 to TRBJ2-1, with TRBD1 matching over 9 bases. V shed 8 bases and J 10 bases; nucleotides not matched to a gene: 9. Germline V CDR1 and CDR2: MNHNS, SASEGT. There are 13 residues in the CDR3. The CDR3 coding sequence is TGTGCCAGCGCCCGACAGGGGGATTTGGAGCAGTTCTTC. Its translation: CASARQGDLEQFF.

The chain is built from TRBV6-6 and TRBJ2-7; TRBD2 agrees at 10 bases. CDR3 size: 12 residues. Germline V lookup: CDR1 MNHNY, CDR2 SVGAGI (reference sequence). V trimming: 11 bases; J trimming: 6 bases; junction bases outside the gene matches: 7. The CDR3 DNA reads as TGTGCCGCCTCTAGCGGGAGTCTCGAGCAGTACTTC. It specifies CAASSGSLEQYF.

The V and J genes are TRBV9 and TRBJ2-2, with no clear D. The germline gives CDR1 SGDLS, CDR2 YYNGEE. The germline V and J ends were trimmed by 0 bases and 7 bases, with 19 bases remaining between them. The CDR3 consists of 17 residues. The CDR3 sequence is CASSVGGHRASGGELFF. In DNA form, the CDR3 reads TGTGCCAGCAGCGTAGGTGGGCACAGAGCATCGGGCGGGGAGCTGTTTTTT.

DNA for the CDR3: TGTGCCAGCAGCCCCCGGGACAGGGGGGAGACCCAGTACTTC. Translating it yields CASSPRDRGETQYF. This chain uses TRBV11-3 with TRBJ2-5; 11 bases are a match to TRBD1. The V and J ends lost 5 bases and 5 bases, in that order; junction bases with no gene match: 4. Germline V lookup: CDR1 SGHNT, CDR2 YENEEA. This CDR3 spans 14 amino acids.

The chain joins TRBV19 to TRBJ1-1; 9 bases are shared with TRBD1. Per the germline V gene, CDR1 is LNHDA and CDR2 is SQIVND (reference sequence). The CDR3 extends over 13 amino acids. Trimming took 5 bases from V and 5 from J; bases not matched to a gene: 3. CDR3 sequence reads: CASSYRGPTEAFF. DNA for the CDR3: TGTGCCAGTAGTTACAGGGGGCCTACTGAAGCTTTCTTT.

This clone was observed once. The rearrangement links TRBV5-1 to TRBJ1-2; 11 positions match TRBD1. Germline trimming cut 0 bases from V and 2 bases from J; bases unmatched to any gene: 0. Germline-derived CDR1 and CDR2 are SGHRS and YFSETQ. This CDR3 is built from 15 residues. The chain's CDR3 is CASSLGTGGNYGYTF. In DNA, the CDR3 is TGCGCCAGCAGCTTGGGGACAGGGGGCAACTATGGCTACACCTTC.

The rearrangement uses TRBV5-4 and TRBJ2-1; 12 nucleotides align to TRBD2. The CDR3 totals 16 residues. CDR1 is SGHNT and CDR2 is YYREEE in the germline V gene (reference sequence). Trimming at V came to 5 bases and at J to 1 base, leaving 4 bases not matched to a gene. CDR3 in DNA: TGTGCCAGCAGTTCTACTAGCGGGAGGTCCTACAATGAGCAGTTCTTC. Its translation: CASSSTSGRSYNEQFF.

This chain uses TRBV5-4 with TRBJ2-7, with 10 bases that match TRBD2. Germline V gives CDR1 SGHNT, CDR2 YYREEE (reference sequence). CDR3 length equals 15 residues. Trimming took 6 bases from V and 2 from J; bases not matched to a gene: 8. The CDR3 bases are TGTGCCAGCAACCGCGGGACTAGCGAGACCTACGAGCAGTACTTC. This encodes CASNRGTSETYEQYF.

V and J are TRBV11-3 and TRBJ2-7; no definite D call. The V end was cut by 5 bases, the J end by 2 bases, with 13 bases between. CDR3 size: 14 residues. Per the germline V gene, CDR1 is SGHNT and CDR2 is YENEEA. As DNA, the CDR3 is TGTGCCAGCAGCACGAAGTCAGACACCTACGAGCAGTACTTC. This encodes CASSTKSDTYEQYF.

The rearrangement joins TRBV7-6 to TRBJ1-4; TRBD1 might be the D (6 bases). The CDR3 sequence is 15 residues long. The V gene lost 5 bases and the J gene lost 4 bases, with 14 bases spanning the gap. CDR1 and CDR2 from the germline V gene are SGHVS and FNYEAQ. CDR3 nucleotide sequence: TGTGCCAGCAGCCCAACAGGGTTGAGTAATGAAAAACTGTTTTTT. It specifies CASSPTGLSNEKLFF.

The chain carries TRBV7-6 and TRBJ1-1; 7 positions match TRBD1. The length of the CDR3 is 14 residues. The junction had 3 bases not matched to a gene; V was cut back by 5 bases and J by 0 bases. Looked up from germline, CDR1 is SGHVS and CDR2 is FNYEAQ. Here the CDR3 reads CASSATGMNTEAFF. CDR3 nucleotide sequence: TGTGCCAGCAGCGCGACAGGGATGAACACTGAAGCTTTCTTT.

This sequence joins TRBV19 and TRBJ2-1, with D perhaps TRBD2 (7 bases). Germline V lookup: CDR1 LNHDA, CDR2 SQIVND (reference sequence). V was pared by 2 bases and J by 4 bases, with 12 bases between. CDR3 length: 15 amino acids. In nucleotides, the CDR3 is TGTGCCAGTAGTATAAAGGGGGGGTTTTACAATGAGCAGTTCTTC. Protein: CASSIKGGFYNEQFF.

This clone was counted once. The chain combines TRBV5-6 with TRBJ1-1, with TRBD1 identical over 7 bases. Germline loops: CDR1 SGHDT, CDR2 YYEEEE. Unmatched junction bases numbered 13, after V lost 4 bases and J lost 7 bases. CDR3 length: 15 amino acids. The CDR3 DNA reads TGTGCCAGCAGCCCGGAGGGGGGACAGACTTTTGAAGCTTTCTTT. It is translated as CASSPEGGQTFEAFF.

This chain uses TRBV9 with TRBJ2-3; 14 positions match TRBD2. CDR1 is SGDLS, CDR2 YYNGEE, per germline. The trim removed 3 bases at V and 1 base at J, leaving 7 bases unmatched. CDR3 size: 18 residues. CDR3 bases: TGTGCCAGCAGCGGGGGACTAGCGGGAGAAGGCGGCACAGATACGCAGTATTTT. This encodes CASSGGLAGEGGTDTQYF.

Concerning this clone itself: The sample has other DNA sequences that encode this CDR3 too. CDR3 region: CSVVPRANTEAFF. CDR3 nucleotides: TGCAGCGTTGTCCCCAGGGCAAACACTGAAGCTTTCTTT. The V call is TRBV29-1, the J call TRBJ1-1, with D possibly being TRBD1 (5 bases). Per the germline V gene, CDR1 is SQVTM and CDR2 is ANQGSEA. The V end was cut by 4 bases, the J end by 2 bases, with 11 bases between. This CDR3 has 13 amino acids.

V is TRBV6-6 and J is TRBJ1-3, with no clear D. This CDR3 has 16 amino acids. Germline CDR1 reads MNHNY; CDR2 reads SVGAGI (reference sequence). V lost 4 bases and J lost 2, with 15 bases in between. The DNA of the CDR3 is TGTGCCAGCAGTTCTTTGACATCAGTGGCTGGAAACACCATATATTTT. Amino acids: CASSSLTSVAGNTIYF.

The genes are TRBV29-1 and TRBJ1-4; possible D gene TRBD1, 6 bases. This CDR3 has 15 amino acids. Germline CDR1 is SQVTM and CDR2 is ANQGSEA. V lost 2 bases, J lost 6 bases, and 16 bases lay in between. The chain's CDR3 is CSVEILRGGDEKLFF. Here the CDR3 DNA reads TGCAGCGTTGAAATTCTCAGAGGGGGTGATGAAAAACTGTTTTTT.

The chain combines TRBV9 with TRBJ2-2; TRBD2 aligns across 11 bases. There are 14 residues in the CDR3. The V segment lost 5 bases and the J segment 3 bases; nucleotides outside the gene matches: 0. Germline CDR1 is SGDLS and CDR2 is YYNGEE. The CDR3, as DNA: TGTGCCAGCAGACTAGCGGGAGACACCGGGGAGCTGTTTTTT. Translation: CASRLAGDTGELFF.

In nucleotides, the CDR3 is TGTGCCAAGGGGCGACATCGCGATCAGCCCCAGCATTTT. Its protein product is CAKGRHRDQPQHF. The chain couples TRBV6-9 to TRBJ1-5, with a possible D match to TRBD1 (5 bases). Trimming shortened V by 10 bases and J by 5 bases, and 15 bases separated the two germline ends. The germline V gene encodes CDR1 MNHGY and CDR2 SVAAGI. The CDR3 runs to 13 residues.

The chain uses TRBV29-1 and TRBJ2-7, with D uncertain. This CDR3 comprises 11 residues. The germline V and J ends were trimmed by 1 base and 2 bases, with 3 bases remaining between them. Germline V gene data show CDR1 as SQVTM and CDR2 as ANQGSEA. DNA for the CDR3: TGCAGCGTTGAAGGGGCCTACGAGCAGTACTTC. As protein: CSVEGAYEQYF.

The chain joins TRBV28 to TRBJ2-5; 10 bases agree with TRBD1. This CDR3 is 16 amino acids long. Looked up from germline, CDR1 is MDHEN and CDR2 is SYDVKM. J gave up 9 bases and V 5 bases, and 15 bases lay outside the gene matches. CDR3 bases: TGTGCCAGCAGTGAGGGGTTTTTGGTTGACAGGGGGCCCCAGTACTTC. Residues: CASSEGFLVDRGPQYF.

The chain uses TRBV12-5 and TRBJ2-7; tentative D call: TRBD2 (5 bases). Germline CDR1 LGHNT, CDR2 FRNRAP. This CDR3 spans 16 amino acids. V was shortened by 0 bases and J by 0 bases, with 12 bases between the two germline ends. The DNA of the CDR3 is TGTGCTAGTGGTTTGGTACTAGGCAGGTACTCCTACGAGCAGTACTTC. Its translation is CASGLVLGRYSYEQYF.

This rearrangement joins TRBV9 to TRBJ2-3; D not certain. The CDR3 runs to 15 residues. The germline V and J ends were trimmed by 0 bases and 0 bases, with 8 bases remaining between them. Germline V gene sequence: CDR1 SGDLS, CDR2 YYNGEE. The CDR3 spells CASSVASSSTDTQYF. The DNA for the CDR3 is TGTGCCAGCAGCGTAGCTTCTTCTAGCACAGATACGCAGTATTTT.